This TCR beta chain was sequenced during a study of CD8+ T cells in alopecia areata. Study conclusions and caveats: Significant decreases in scalp clonality and expanded CD8+ clones followed tofacitinib treatment. Throughout tofacitinib, many expanded lesional clones continued to persist in scalp and blood.

Concerning this clone: Its antigen is still unknown.

Documented treatment: oral pan-JAK inhibitor, 5-10 mg twice daily. Sequencing templates came from extracted RNA that was reverse transcribed into cDNA. Assay: immunoSEQ multiplex PCR; the TCRdb copy retains only in-frame clones and omits some. The top ten hold 4% to 5% of the sample, which has about 190,000 clones, around 65% seen once. This TCR was sampled from a human donor with alopecia areata. The material sequenced was CD4+ T cells sorted from blood, taken at week 4, from a patient treated with tofacitinib.

This chain's CDR3 is CASSWDRVSYNEQFF. CDR3 bases: TGTGCCAGCAGTTGGGACAGGGTTTCCTACAATGAGCAGTTCTTC. V is TRBV2 and J is TRBJ2-1, with 9 nucleotides matching TRBD1. The CDR3 is made up of 15 amino acids. Germline CDR1 SNHLY, CDR2 FYNNEI. The trim removed 5 bases at V and 1 base at J, leaving 3 bases unmatched.